One and the same sample provided the 17 T cell receptor beta chains below, sequenced in a study of Tregs in tolerant kidney transplant recipients (dated by TCRdb to about 2019). The library was produced with the immunoSEQ multiplex PCR assay. Here the immuneACCESS table is served through TCRdb, limited to in-frame sequences with V and J called. Missing clones are a known gap in these copies; in checked studies unresolved V genes cover under half, and the rest lacks a known reason. This sample is represented by about 64,000 clones; about 89% of them were singletons. Of the sample, 3.5% to 4% is held by the ten largest clones. Explained via the paper, the time point label denotes: 6 months after combined kidney and bone marrow transplant. Related donors were used in the transplants with nonmyeloablative bone marrow transplantation, and mixed chimerism was transient in the human trials. This specimen consisted of CD4+ T cells from blood (PBMCs), obtained 6 months after the transplant. The receptors here all came from a human patient who received a combined kidney and bone marrow transplant. Following a transplant, some T cells may be graft donor cells, not patient cells.

The chain carries TRBV6-1 and TRBJ1-3; D gene uncertain. Trimming shortened V by 1 base and J by 0 bases, and 7 bases separated the two germline ends. CDR1 and CDR2 from the germline V gene are MNHNS and SASEGT. The CDR3 consists of 15 residues. The DNA of the CDR3 is TGTGCCAGCAGTGAAGGCATGAGCTCTGGAAACACCATATATTTT. This codes for CASSEGMSSGNTIYF.

This chain joins TRBV5-1 and TRBJ2-7, with TRBD2 identical over 10 bases. The CDR3 runs 13 residues. The junction had 3 bases not matched to a gene; V was cut back by 4 bases and J by 5 bases. CDR1 and CDR2 (germline): SGHRS, YFSETQ. The CDR3 protein is CASSPSGSNEQYF. The CDR3 bases are TGCGCCAGCAGCCCTAGCGGGAGTAACGAGCAGTACTTC.

Only one count was recorded for this clone. The chain is built from TRBV27 and TRBJ2-1; 8 bases line up with TRBD2. In germline, CDR1 is MNHEY, CDR2 SMNVEV (reference sequence). This CDR3 comprises 15 residues. V trimming: 7 bases; J trimming: 12 bases; junction bases outside the gene matches: 17. The CDR3 here is CASTIPGGGPSGQFF. CDR3 nucleotides: TGTGCCAGCACGATTCCAGGCGGGGGGCCATCGGGGCAGTTCTTC.

This chain joins TRBV4-2 and TRBJ2-6, with D perhaps matching TRBD2 (6 bases). The CDR3 spans 17 residues. V lost 4 bases, J lost 0 bases, and 13 bases lay in between. Looked up from germline, CDR1 is LGHNA and CDR2 is YNFKEQ. Here the CDR3 reads CASSPRETFSGANVLTF. The CDR3 DNA is TGTGCCAGCAGCCCCCGGGAGACATTCTCTGGGGCCAACGTCCTGACTTTC.

The chain employs TRBV11-2 and TRBJ2-5, with D maybe TRBD1 (6 bases). The CDR3 has 14 amino acids. Trimming took 1 base from V and 5 from J, leaving 11 bases between them. Germline CDR1 reads SGHAT; CDR2 reads FQNNGV. This CDR3 is CASSLGAGVETQYF. The CDR3 DNA reads TGTGCCAGCAGCTTAGGGGCAGGGGTGGAGACCCAGTACTTC.

This chain connects TRBV7-2 to TRBJ2-7; TRBD2 agrees at 7 bases. Germline-derived CDR1 and CDR2 are SGHTA and FQGNSA. The CDR3 runs to 14 residues. Losses at the gene ends were 6 bases for V and 0 bases for J; bases not matched to a gene: 5. The CDR3 loop reads CASSREVPSYEQYF. Written as DNA, the CDR3 is TGTGCCAGCAGTCGGGAGGTACCCTCCTACGAGCAGTACTTC. Filled out from reference TRBV7-2 and TRBJ2-7, the complete variable domain reads GAGVSQSPSNKVTEKGKDVELRCDPISGHTALYWYRQSLGQGLEFLIYFQGNSAPDKSGLPSDRFSAERTGGSVSTLTIQRTQQEDSAVYLCASSREVPSYEQYFGPGTRLTVT.

This clone came up once. As DNA, the CDR3 is TGTGCCAGCAGCTTAGATATATATCAGGGTGAGCAGTTCTTC. This encodes CASSLDIYQGEQFF. The chain recombines TRBV11-2 with TRBJ2-1; TRBD1 is a possible D gene (5 bases). This CDR3 region has 14 residues. Germline V gene sequence: CDR1 SGHAT, CDR2 FQNNGV. Between the trimmed V and J ends, which lost 0 bases and 9 bases, there was a span of 12 bases.

This clone occurred once. The J gene is TRBJ1-5, the V gene TRBV27; unclear D gene. V was shortened by 6 bases and J by 4 bases, with 16 bases between the two germline ends. Germline V gene data show CDR1 as MNHEY and CDR2 as SMNVEV (reference sequence). This CDR3 contains 15 residues. The CDR3 DNA reads TGTGCCAGCAGCCTCCAGGTGGGGAGGAATCAGCCCCAGCATTTT. This encodes CASSLQVGRNQPQHF.

The chain employs TRBV5-4 and TRBJ2-1; 9 positions agree with TRBD1. Germline V gene lookup returns CDR1 SGHNT and CDR2 YYREEE (reference sequence). The CDR3 runs to 16 residues. V dropped 4 bases and J dropped 0; count of bases not matched to a gene: 5. The chain's CDR3 is CASSTGTGSSYNEQFF. As DNA, the CDR3 is TGTGCCAGCAGCACCGGGACAGGGAGCTCCTACAATGAGCAGTTCTTC. Based on the CDR3 plus reference TRBV5-4 and TRBJ2-1, the full variable domain is ETGVTQSPTHLIKTRGQQVTLRCSSQSGHNTVSWYQQALGQGPQFIFQYYREEENGRGNFPPRFSGLQFPNYSSELNVNALELDDSALYLCASSTGTGSSYNEQFFGPGTRLTVL.

The chain links TRBV5-5 to TRBJ2-2, with a possible D match to TRBD2 (5 bases). The CDR3 has 14 amino acids. Trimming left V 5 bases short and J 0 bases short, with 8 bases between. Germline-derived CDR1 and CDR2 are SGHKS and YYEKEE (reference sequence). CDR3 residues: CASRPGANTGELFF. The CDR3 region has the DNA TGTGCCAGCAGACCCGGGGCGAACACCGGGGAGCTGTTTTTT.

The gene calls are TRBV2 and TRBJ2-7; tentative D call: TRBD1 (5 bases). V was clipped by 4 bases and J by 4 bases, with 5 bases between them. Germline V gene sequence: CDR1 SNHLY, CDR2 FYNNEI. The CDR3 extends over 11 amino acids. CDR3 residues: CASSGQYEQYF. The CDR3 DNA reads as TGTGCCAGCAGTGGACAGTACGAGCAGTACTTC.

This clone came up once. The genes are TRBV7-9 and TRBJ1-4; 9 nucleotides align to TRBD1. Trimming cost V 1 base and J 7 bases; bases outside gene matches: 13. CDR3 length: 18 residues. Germline CDR1 is SEHNR and CDR2 is FQNEAQ (reference sequence). This chain's CDR3 is CASSLVGYRTGESEKLFF. CDR3 coding DNA: TGTGCCAGCAGCTTAGTTGGGTACCGGACAGGGGAAAGTGAAAAACTGTTTTTT.

This chain joins TRBV5-1 and TRBJ2-1, with a weak D call TRBD2 (6 bases). The V gene lost 2 bases and the J gene lost 3 bases, with 9 bases spanning the gap. The CDR3 length is 14 residues. Germline V gene lookup returns CDR1 SGHRS and CDR2 YFSETQ. The CDR3 reads CASSFRDFYNEQFF. The CDR3, as DNA: TGCGCCAGCAGCTTTAGGGACTTCTACAATGAGCAGTTCTTC. The full variable domain, in which reference TRBV5-1 and TRBJ2-1 provide the parts outside the CDR3, is KAGVTQTPRYLIKTRGQQVTLSCSPISGHRSVSWYQQTPGQGLQFLFEYFSETQRNKGNFPGRFSGRQFSNSRSEMNVSTLELGDSALYLCASSFRDFYNEQFFGPGTRLTVL.

CDR3: CASSHLRLEAVTDTQYF. The CDR3 coding sequence is TGTGCCAGCAGCCACCTGCGTCTCGAGGCCGTCACAGATACGCAGTATTTT. The V gene is TRBV4-2, the J gene TRBJ2-3; D is uncertain. The CDR3 is 17 amino acids. Per germline, CDR1 LGHNA and CDR2 YNFKEQ. Trimming shortened V by 3 bases and J by 2 bases, and 18 bases separated the two germline ends.

V and J are TRBV6-1 and TRBJ1-3; 12 bases fit TRBD1. The CDR3 totals 20 residues. J gave up 1 base and V 3 bases, and 13 bases lay outside the gene matches. CDR1 is MNHNS, CDR2 SASEGT, per germline. CDR3 protein: CASSDYRDRGRIGSGNTIYF. The CDR3 DNA follows: TGTGCCAGCAGTGACTACCGGGACAGGGGGCGGATTGGGTCTGGAAACACCATATATTTT.

V gene TRBV4-2 combines with J gene TRBJ1-2; 8 bases are shared with TRBD1. J was trimmed by 3 bases and V by 4 bases; bases with no gene match: 4. Germline values: CDR1 LGHNA, CDR2 YNFKEQ. The CDR3 is 14 amino acids. CDR3 DNA: TGTGCCAGCAGCCTCCCGACAGGGGACTATGGCTACACCTTC. It encodes CASSLPTGDYGYTF.

The chain combines TRBV25-1 with TRBJ1-1; the D gene is possibly TRBD1 (5 bases). Trimming shortened V by 9 bases and J by 7 bases, and 15 bases separated the two germline ends. Looked up from germline, CDR1 is MGHDK and CDR2 is SYGVNS. The CDR3 loop spans 12 amino acids. For the CDR3, the DNA is TGTGCCAGGCGGGACCTCCGGAATGAAGCTTTCTTT. Translating it yields CARRDLRNEAFF.